Shown below are 15 T cell receptor beta chains from a single sample sequenced in a study of CD4+ T cells in melanoma. Assay used: immunoSEQ multiplex PCR; TCRdb lists only in-frame clones, some missing. The sample holds about 140,000 clones, 85% to 95% seen once. Source of these receptors: a human donor with melanoma.

The chain recombines TRBV2 with TRBJ2-7; TRBD1 or TRBD2 may be the D gene (5 bases each). The CDR3 runs 14 residues. Trimming stripped 9 bases from V and 2 bases from J, with 17 bases between. Per germline, CDR1 SNHLY and CDR2 FYNNEI. CDR3 DNA: TGTGCCAGTGCTGGGACCGGTTCACCCTACGAGCAGTACTTC. The encoded protein is CASAGTGSPYEQYF.

The gene calls are TRBV7-2 and TRBJ2-4; TRBD2 matches at 9 bases. V was clipped by 5 bases and J by 9 bases; unmatched bases: 14. In germline, CDR1 is SGHTA, CDR2 FQGNSA. This CDR3 is 16 amino acids long. In DNA, the CDR3 is TGTGCCAGCAGCCAAGCGGGGGGCCCCTTTGGTGGCATTCAGTACTTC. Protein product: CASSQAGGPFGGIQYF.

The chain combines TRBV5-1 with TRBJ1-2; weak D call: TRBD1 (6 bases). The V and J ends lost 3 bases and 3 bases respectively, with 15 bases between them. The CDR3 has 15 residues. Germline values: CDR1 SGHRS, CDR2 YFSETQ. The CDR3 spells CASSSDLQGYYGYTF. CDR3 DNA sequence: TGCGCCAGCAGCTCGGACCTACAGGGTTACTATGGCTACACCTTC.

The chain couples TRBV13 to TRBJ2-2, with 7 nucleotides matching TRBD1. The J segment lost 2 bases and the V segment lost 5 bases, leaving 8 bases of the junction unmatched. CDR1 and CDR2 from the germline V gene are PRHDT and FYEKMQ (reference sequence). The CDR3 length is 16 residues. The CDR3 protein is CASSQRDSINTGELFF. CDR3 DNA: TGTGCCAGCAGCCAAAGGGACAGTATAAACACCGGGGAGCTGTTTTTT.

The chain uses TRBV5-6 and TRBJ2-3; D is uncertain. V dropped 1 base and J dropped 1 base, with 10 bases sitting between them. Germline CDR1 and CDR2: SGHDT and YYEEEE. This CDR3 contains 15 residues. CDR3 loop: CASSLLRQRTDTQYF. The CDR3 coding sequence is TGTGCCAGCAGCTTGCTCAGGCAGCGCACAGATACGCAGTATTTT.

The chain employs TRBV4-1 and TRBJ1-1; maybe TRBD1 (5 bases). The germline gives CDR1 MGHRA, CDR2 YSYEKL. The CDR3 spans 14 residues. V gave up 0 bases and J gave up 5 bases, with 10 bases separating them. CDR3 region: CASSQDFGGTEAFF. CDR3 DNA sequence: TGCGCCAGCAGCCAAGATTTCGGGGGGACTGAAGCTTTCTTT.

V is TRBV7-9 and J is TRBJ2-7, with a tentative D call TRBD1 (5 bases). V was clipped by 5 bases and J by 4 bases, with 15 bases between them. Germline V gene sequence: CDR1 SEHNR, CDR2 FQNEAQ (reference sequence). The CDR3 spans 14 residues. The CDR3: CASSPEHPGYEQYF. Written as DNA, the CDR3 is TGTGCCAGCAGCCCAGAACACCCAGGGTACGAGCAGTACTTC.

CDR3 loop: CASRGQGRQPQHF. The CDR3 coding sequence is TGTGCCAGCAGGGGGCAGGGGAGGCAGCCCCAGCATTTT. V is TRBV2 and J is TRBJ1-5, with TRBD1 as a possible D gene (6 bases). Trimming removed 6 bases at V and 7 bases at J, with 13 bases between. The germline CDR1 and CDR2 sequences are SNHLY and FYNNEI. The CDR3 spans 13 residues.

The V gene is TRBV7-3, the J gene TRBJ2-5; 8 nucleotides align to TRBD1. Germline CDR1 and CDR2: SGHTA and FQGTGA. The CDR3 length is 14 residues. Trimming took 5 bases from V and 2 from J; bases not matched to a gene: 4. CDR3 loop: CASSLDRGQETQYF. For the CDR3, the DNA is TGTGCCAGCAGCCTTGACAGGGGTCAAGAGACCCAGTACTTC. Looking up the rest from reference TRBV7-3 and TRBJ2-5 gives the full variable domain: GAGVSQTPSNKVTEKGKYVELRCDPISGHTALYWYRQSLGQGPEFLIYFQGTGAADDSGLPNDRFFAVRPEGSVSTLKIQRTERGDSAVYLCASSLDRGQETQYFGPGTRLLVL.

This chain connects TRBV6-1 to TRBJ1-2; TRBD1 matches 7 bases. The CDR3 length is 14 residues. In germline, CDR1 is MNHNS, CDR2 SASEGT. The V and J ends lost 4 bases and 2 bases, in that order; junction bases with no gene match: 4. CDR3 residues: CASSADRSNYGYTF. The CDR3 nucleotides are TGTGCCAGCAGTGCGGACAGGAGCAACTATGGCTACACCTTC.

This chain connects TRBV10-3 to TRBJ1-2, with D hard to call. In germline, CDR1 is ENHRY, CDR2 SYGVKD. CDR3 length: 11 amino acids. The ends were cut back, 4 bases at V and 8 bases at J, with 8 bases in the middle. The CDR3 DNA sequence: TGTGCCATCAGTGTAGGGAACGGCTACACCTTC. Its translation is CAISVGNGYTF.

This clone was found a few times. The chain combines TRBV5-1 with TRBJ2-5; the D gene is possibly TRBD2 (6 bases). The CDR3 totals 14 residues. V lost 0 bases, J lost 7 bases, and 13 bases lay in between. Germline CDR1 reads SGHRS; CDR2 reads YFSETQ. Here the CDR3 reads CASSLDGGQGTQYF. The CDR3 nucleotides are TGCGCCAGCAGCTTGGACGGGGGTCAGGGGACCCAGTACTTC.

The chain carries TRBV7-8 and TRBJ2-3; tentative D call: TRBD1 (5 bases). CDR3 size: 15 residues. V lost 3 bases, J lost 3 bases, and 13 bases lay in between. Germline V gene lookup returns CDR1 SGHVS and CDR2 FQNEAQ. The CDR3 DNA reads TGTGCCAGCAGCTTGCGAGTGGCAGGGACAGATACGCAGTATTTT. It translates to CASSLRVAGTDTQYF.

The genes are TRBV7-9 and TRBJ2-5; no reliable D call. V was pared by 0 bases and J by 5 bases, with 10 bases between. This CDR3 region has 14 residues. The germline V gene encodes CDR1 SEHNR and CDR2 FQNEAQ (reference sequence). In DNA, the CDR3 is TGTGCCAGCAGCTTAGCCGTAGGGATCGAGACCCAGTACTTC. This codes for CASSLAVGIETQYF.

The V and J genes are TRBV27 and TRBJ2-3; TRBD1 or TRBD2 may be the D gene (5 bases each). The V gene's germline CDR1 is MNHEY and CDR2 SMNVEV (reference sequence). The CDR3 length is 14 residues. V shed 2 bases and J shed 2 bases, with 8 bases lying between them. The CDR3 loop is CASSLEGYTDTQYF. The CDR3 nucleotides are TGTGCCAGCAGTTTAGAGGGGTACACAGATACGCAGTATTTT.